The 12 T cell receptor beta chains given below trace back to one sample, sequenced in a study of Ad26.COV2.S vaccination and SARS-CoV-2 variants. The treatment: about 20 received Ad26.COV2.S at low or high dose, single or two shots; 5 received placebo; per-sample allocation not given. Repertoires come from day 63 after the first vaccine or placebo injection. Some clones are missing from TCRdb's copy, which holds only in-frame ones; the method was immunoSEQ multiplex PCR. The repertoire consists of around 300,000 clones, with about 87% occurring once and the leading ten covering around 6.6%. Source: peripheral blood, taken in a trial of Ad26.COV2.S vaccine versus placebo. The receptors were gathered from a person between 18 and 65 years old who received the Ad26.COV2.S COVID-19 vaccine or a placebo.

V usage is TRBV4-2 and J usage is TRBJ2-3; D remains ambiguous. Germline V lookup: CDR1 LGHNA, CDR2 YNFKEQ. The CDR3 spans 14 residues. Deletions cut 5 bases from V and 2 bases from J, with 11 bases between. Written as DNA, the CDR3 is TGTGCCAGCAGCTCAAGCTTCCTCACAGATACGCAGTATTTT. Protein sequence: CASSSSFLTDTQYF.

The chain couples TRBV5-1 to TRBJ2-3, with D possibly matching TRBD2 (6 bases). CDR3 length: 15 amino acids. Trimming removed 1 base from V and 3 bases from J, with 12 bases in between. In germline, CDR1 is SGHRS, CDR2 YFSETQ. CDR3 region: CASSLHRRGTDTQYF. The CDR3 DNA reads as TGCGCCAGCAGCTTGCACAGACGGGGGACAGATACGCAGTATTTT.

There are a few counts of this clone. This sequence joins TRBV4-2 and TRBJ2-1, with 10 bases identical to TRBD2. This CDR3 contains 16 residues. The germline gives CDR1 LGHNA, CDR2 YNFKEQ. V dropped 0 bases and J dropped 2; count of bases not matched to a gene: 1. CDR3 sequence (DNA): TGTGCCAGCAGCCAAGATGGGACTAGCGCCTACAATGAGCAGTTCTTC. Its translation is CASSQDGTSAYNEQFF.

The genes are TRBV4-1 and TRBJ2-3; 9 bases align to TRBD2. Germline V gene sequence: CDR1 MGHRA, CDR2 YSYEKL. V lost 3 bases to trimming and J lost 5 bases; unmatched junction nucleotides: 12. CDR3 size: 17 residues. The CDR3 here is CASSQVPGLAGLDTQYF. In DNA form, the CDR3 reads TGCGCCAGCAGCCAGGTACCGGGACTAGCAGGGCTAGATACGCAGTATTTT.

This clone was seen more than once but under ten times. The chain has TRBV7-2 and TRBJ1-5; D uncertain. CDR3 size: 14 residues. The germline CDR1 and CDR2 sequences are SGHTA and FQGNSA. V dropped 3 bases and J dropped 5 bases, with 11 bases sitting between them. This chain's CDR3 is CASSFGNPDQPQHF. The CDR3 DNA is TGTGCCAGCAGCTTCGGGAATCCGGATCAGCCCCAGCATTTT.

The CDR3 region is CASSGSGHSYEQYF. CDR3 DNA: TGCGCCAGCAGCGGATCCGGACACTCCTACGAGCAGTACTTC. The chain uses TRBV5-1 and TRBJ2-7; D is perhaps TRBD1 (5 bases). V was pared by 4 bases and J by 0 bases, with 11 bases between. Per germline, CDR1 SGHRS and CDR2 YFSETQ. The CDR3 sequence is 14 residues long.

CDR3 DNA: TGTGCCAGCAGCTTGGTAAAGGTCACCTACAATGAGCAGTTCTTC. The encoded protein is CASSLVKVTYNEQFF. The rearrangement joins TRBV7-9 to TRBJ2-1; D is ambiguous. Trimming took off 3 bases at V and 2 bases at J, with 11 bases between the two ends. Germline V gene lookup returns CDR1 SEHNR and CDR2 FQNEAQ (reference sequence). This CDR3 is 15 amino acids long.

The chain links TRBV9 to TRBJ2-2; 8 positions match TRBD2. In germline, CDR1 is SGDLS, CDR2 YYNGEE. The CDR3 sequence is 16 residues long. The V segment lost 3 bases and the J segment 2 bases; nucleotides outside the gene matches: 6. CDR3 bases: TGTGCCAGCAGCGGGCAAATAGCGGGAAACACCGGGGAGCTGTTTTTT. It encodes CASSGQIAGNTGELFF.

The V and J genes are TRBV28 and TRBJ2-2; 7 nucleotides line up with TRBD2. V shed 1 base and J 3 bases; nucleotides not matched to a gene: 8. The CDR3 covers 17 residues. Germline V gives CDR1 MDHEN, CDR2 SYDVKM. The DNA of the CDR3 is TGTGCCAGCAGTTTATTGTCGGCAGGGAGGGACACCGGGGAGCTGTTTTTT. It yields the protein CASSLLSAGRDTGELFF.

This clone was detected only once. The chain recombines TRBV5-1 with TRBJ2-7; D not resolved. Trimming took off 0 bases at V and 6 bases at J, with 7 bases between the two ends. CDR1 is SGHRS, CDR2 YFSETQ, per germline. The CDR3 has 12 amino acids. CDR3 nucleotide sequence: TGCGCCAGCAGCTTGGTTCTGGGCGAGCAGTACTTC. Residues: CASSLVLGEQYF.

The chain uses TRBV2 and TRBJ2-1; D remains ambiguous. The V gene lost 7 bases and the J gene lost 1 base, with 11 bases spanning the gap. The CDR3 is made up of 14 amino acids. Per germline, CDR1 SNHLY and CDR2 FYNNEI. This CDR3 reads CASKVGSSYNEQFF. CDR3 coding DNA: TGTGCCAGCAAAGTCGGTAGTTCCTACAATGAGCAGTTCTTC.

The chain uses TRBV6-2 or TRBV6-3 and TRBJ2-3; TRBD2 aligns across 13 bases. Germline CDR1 and CDR2: MNHEY and SVGEGT. The V and J ends lost 2 bases and 6 bases, in that order; junction bases with no gene match: 8. CDR3 length equals 17 residues. CDR3 sequence: CASSYTAGTSGMDTQYF. The CDR3, as DNA: TGTGCCAGCAGTTACACGGCCGGGACTAGCGGGATGGATACGCAGTATTTT.